This TCR beta chain was documented in a study of STAT5B mutations in CD4+ large granular lymphocyte leukemia. Findings and limits, study-wide: Compared with healthy controls (2/35), patient top clones favored TRBV06 (8/27). No patients shared main leukemic clonotypes, though around 27% appeared at low frequency elsewhere. CD4-sorted patient repertoires seemed more clonal than healthy CD4+ repertoires.

CDR1 is SGHTA, CDR2 FQGNSA, per germline. The trim removed 6 bases at V and 2 bases at J, leaving 8 bases unmatched. The CDR3 contains 15 residues. This clone was recorded a few times. Its specificity is unknown. The survey-level immunoSEQ assay was used. TCRdb keeps only in-frame clones here, not all; method: immunoSEQ multiplex PCR. The sample has about 33,000 clones; about 70% are singletons. Sequencing was done on a sample of CD4+ T cells from blood buffy coats. The gene calls are TRBV7-2 and TRBJ2-7; 9 bases fit TRBD2. This TCR was recovered from a human donor in good health. CDR3 sequence: CASSLSSGMTYEQYF. The CDR3 DNA follows: TGTGCCAGCAGTCTCTCTAGCGGGATGACCTACGAGCAGTACTTC.